Shown below are 23 T cell receptor beta chains from a single sample sequenced in a study of identical twins (dated by TCRdb to the mid-2010s). The library was obtained by 5' RACE. TCRdb records Illumina HiSeq 2000 as the sequencer. In TCRdb, the public reads were trimmed at Q25 with fastp and aligned with MiXCR, with productive beta chains retained. Identical CDR3 protein sequences are pooled into one entry, listed with their most common genes and DNA. This sample is represented by 450,000 or so distinct CDR3 sequences; about 24% of them were singletons. Of the sample, about 3% is held by the ten largest clones. The same data also contributed to another study, on T cells expressing NK-cell markers.

Sequenced: CD4+ T cells sorted from blood. These receptors were collected from a woman younger than 35 in good health.

The chain is built from TRBV9 and TRBJ1-2; 7 bases match TRBD1. From germline, CDR1 is SGDLS and CDR2 YYNGEE. The ends lost 7 bases at V and 1 base at J; junction bases unmatched: 10. This CDR3 has 15 amino acids. Written as DNA, the CDR3 is TGTGCCAGCGGGACAGACAGGACTTATAACTATGGCTACACCTTC. Its protein product is CASGTDRTYNYGYTF.

This clonotype was recorded at least ten times. The rearrangement links TRBV20-1 to TRBJ2-5; TRBD2 matches at 9 bases. There are 15 residues in the CDR3. Trimming at V came to 2 bases and at J to 2 bases, leaving 6 bases not matched to a gene. From germline, CDR1 is DFQATT and CDR2 SNEGSKA (reference sequence). CDR3 in amino acids: CSARRASGDQETQYF. In nucleotides, the CDR3 is TGCAGTGCTAGAAGGGCTAGCGGGGATCAAGAGACCCAGTACTTC.

The chain links TRBV11-2 to TRBJ2-3; 7 nucleotides agree with TRBD2. The CDR3 is 15 amino acids. In germline, CDR1 is SGHAT, CDR2 FQNNGV. With V trimmed by 1 base and J by 5 bases, 6 bases remained unmatched. The chain's CDR3 is CASSLGREWRDTQYF. CDR3 DNA sequence: TGTGCCAGCAGCTTAGGGCGGGAGTGGAGAGATACGCAGTATTTT.

The chain joins TRBV7-8 to TRBJ2-1, with D possibly being TRBD2 (6 bases). The CDR3 extends over 16 amino acids. CDR1 is SGHVS and CDR2 is FQNEAQ in the germline V gene. The V and J ends lost 5 bases and 0 bases respectively, with 14 bases between them. CDR3 in DNA: TGTGCCAGCAGCCAACCGGGAGTGATCTCCTACAATGAGCAGTTCTTC. Encoded protein: CASSQPGVISYNEQFF. The complete variable domain, with remaining parts taken from reference TRBV7-8 and TRBJ2-1, reads GAGVSQSPRYKVAKRGQDVALRCDPISGHVSLFWYQQALGQGPEFLTYFQNEAQLDKSGLPSDRFFAERPEGSVSTLKIQRTQQEDSAVYLCASSQPGVISYNEQFFGPGTRLTVL.

This sequence joins TRBV2 and TRBJ2-2; D is perhaps TRBD1 (6 bases). The CDR3 spans 16 residues. Germline V gene sequence: CDR1 SNHLY, CDR2 FYNNEI. V was shortened by 6 bases and J by 1 base, with 15 bases between the two germline ends. CDR3 sequence reads: CASRLDRLLNTGELFF. CDR3 coding DNA: TGTGCCAGCAGACTTGACAGGCTCTTGAACACCGGGGAGCTGTTTTTT.

The rearrangement uses TRBV11-3 and TRBJ2-5; D unresolved. CDR1 is SGHNT, CDR2 YENEEA, per germline. The CDR3 is made up of 12 amino acids. The V end lost 5 bases, the J end lost 5 bases, and 9 bases lay between the germline ends. DNA for the CDR3: TGTGCCAGCAGCCCGCGTATGGAGACCCAGTACTTC. Residues: CASSPRMETQYF.

The chain has TRBV11-2 and TRBJ2-7; D remains unclear. CDR3 length: 10 amino acids. CDR1 SGHAT and CDR2 FQNNGV come from the germline V gene. Trimming took 2 bases from V and 6 from J, leaving 2 bases between them. CDR3 protein: CASSLSEQYF. The CDR3 coding sequence is TGTGCCAGCAGCTTATCCGAGCAGTACTTC.

The gene calls are TRBV6-5 and TRBJ2-3, with TRBD2 identical over 7 bases. Unmatched junction bases numbered 5, after V lost 2 bases and J lost 3 bases. The CDR3 is 15 residues long. Per germline, CDR1 MNHEY and CDR2 SVGAGI. The CDR3 region has the DNA TGTGCCAGCAGTTACGCGGGAGTAGGTACAGATACGCAGTATTTT. Translation gives CASSYAGVGTDTQYF.

DNA for the CDR3: TGCGCCAGCAGCATGGGACTCGGGGAGTACTACGAGCAGTACTTC. Protein product: CASSMGLGEYYEQYF. The gene calls are TRBV5-1 and TRBJ2-7, with a possible D match to TRBD2 (6 bases). The CDR3 sequence is 15 residues long. The V end was cut by 4 bases, the J end by 3 bases, with 17 bases between. CDR1 SGHRS and CDR2 YFSETQ come from the germline V gene.

This sequence joins TRBV12-3 or TRBV12-4 and TRBJ2-1; 12 nucleotides match TRBD2. V dropped 5 bases and J dropped 10; count of bases not matched to a gene: 9. CDR3 length equals 15 residues. CDR3 nucleotide sequence: TGTGCCAGCAGTGGAGGGACTAGCGGGCGTTTCGAGCAGTTCTTC. It specifies CASSGGTSGRFEQFF.

This clonotype was recorded a few times. The genes are TRBV6-1 and TRBJ1-2; perhaps TRBD1 as D (6 bases). The CDR3 loop spans 14 amino acids. Trimming shortened V by 7 bases and J by 7 bases, and 19 bases separated the two germline ends. In germline, CDR1 is MNHNS, CDR2 SASEGT. This CDR3 is CASTPGGLRGGYTF. CDR3 bases: TGTGCCAGCACGCCGGGGGGCCTCAGGGGTGGCTACACCTTC.

This chain joins TRBV11-3 and TRBJ2-6, with D possibly being TRBD2 (5 bases). CDR1 and CDR2 from the germline V gene are SGHNT and YENEEA. V lost 1 base to trimming and J lost 3 bases, with 7 bases between them. CDR3 length equals 15 residues. The DNA for the CDR3 is TGTGCCAGCAGCTTAGGTGGAGGTGGGGCCAACGTCCTGACTTTC. This sequence encodes CASSLGGGGANVLTF.

Only a few counts were recorded for this clonotype. The rearrangement links TRBV20-1 to TRBJ2-3; D may match TRBD1 or TRBD2 (5 bases each). In germline, CDR1 is DFQATT, CDR2 SNEGSKA (reference sequence). The CDR3 runs 12 residues. V lost 4 bases, J lost 6 bases, and 11 bases lay in between. CDR3 amino acids: CSAKGSSDTQYF. DNA of the CDR3: TGCAGTGCTAAGGGGAGCAGCGATACGCAGTATTTT.

The V gene is TRBV21-1, the J gene TRBJ2-2; TRBD1 is the table's D call and was not checked against the DNA. TRBV21-1 is flagged as a pseudogene. The CDR3 spans 16 residues. This chain's CDR3 is CASSKGHYPGTGELFF. In nucleotides, the CDR3 is TGTGCCAGCAGCAAAGGCCACTACCCGGGCACCGGGGAGCTGTTTTTT.

The chain has TRBV18 and TRBJ1-1, with unresolved D. CDR1 is KGHSH and CDR2 is LQKENI in the germline V gene. V lost 1 base and J 1 base, leaving 10 bases between the germline ends. The CDR3 is made up of 15 amino acids. DNA of the CDR3: TGTGCCAGCTCACCACAAAGGACCCGGAACACTGAAGCTTTCTTT. It encodes CASSPQRTRNTEAFF.

This chain connects TRBV24-1 to TRBJ2-3, with D perhaps TRBD1 or TRBD2 (6 bases each). This CDR3 contains 11 residues. V was cut by 6 bases and J by 9 bases, with 9 bases left in between. Germline CDR1 is KGHDR and CDR2 is SFDVKD. CDR3 amino acids: CATSRGTTQYF. The CDR3 coding sequence is TGTGCCACCAGTCGCGGGACAACGCAGTATTTT.

This chain uses TRBV12-5 with TRBJ1-4, with TRBD1 identical over 9 bases. Looked up from germline, CDR1 is LGHNT and CDR2 is FRNRAP. V dropped 3 bases and J dropped 5; count of bases not matched to a gene: 1. The CDR3 contains 14 residues. This chain's CDR3 is CASGFDRGNEKLFF. The CDR3 DNA follows: TGTGCTAGTGGTTTCGACAGGGGGAATGAAAAACTGTTTTTT.

The chain employs TRBV5-1 and TRBJ2-5, with D uncertain. V dropped 0 bases and J dropped 4 bases, with 10 bases sitting between them. In germline, CDR1 is SGHRS, CDR2 YFSETQ. CDR3 size: 14 residues. The CDR3: CASSLGRLGETQYF. In nucleotides, the CDR3 is TGCGCCAGCAGCTTGGGCCGGTTAGGAGAGACCCAGTACTTC.

The chain joins TRBV7-9 to TRBJ2-2, with 7 bases fitting TRBD2. The germline V gene has CDR1 SEHNR and CDR2 FQNEAQ (reference sequence). The trim removed 1 base at V and 0 bases at J, leaving 5 bases unmatched. The CDR3 is 17 residues long. The chain's CDR3 is CASSLGLAPSNTGELFF. CDR3 sequence (DNA): TGTGCCAGCAGCTTAGGACTAGCTCCCTCGAACACCGGGGAGCTGTTTTTT.

Ten or more counts support this clonotype. The genes are TRBV5-1 and TRBJ1-5; D is perhaps TRBD1 (6 bases). Germline V lookup: CDR1 SGHRS, CDR2 YFSETQ. The V end was cut by 0 bases, the J end by 4 bases, with 8 bases between. CDR3 length: 14 amino acids. CDR3 sequence: CASSLGTANQPQHF. The CDR3 DNA sequence: TGCGCCAGCAGCTTGGGGACAGCGAATCAGCCCCAGCATTTT.

The chain employs TRBV19 and TRBJ2-1; no definite D call. The CDR3 sequence is 14 residues long. Germline-derived CDR1 and CDR2 are LNHDA and SQIVND (reference sequence). Trimming removed 4 bases at V and 0 bases at J, with 7 bases between. The CDR3 region has the DNA TGTGCCAGTAGTAAGCCCGGCTCCTACAATGAGCAGTTCTTC. Its translation is CASSKPGSYNEQFF.

There are many counts of this clonotype. V usage is TRBV12-3 or TRBV12-4 and J usage is TRBJ1-6; no clear D gene. V lost 2 bases to trimming and J lost 4 bases, with 9 bases between them. This CDR3 contains 15 residues. The CDR3 is CASSLNQMYNSPLHF. In nucleotides, the CDR3 is TGTGCCAGCAGTTTAAACCAAATGTATAATTCACCCCTCCACTTT.

The chain joins TRBV10-3 to TRBJ1-1, with TRBD1 identical over 7 bases. Germline V gene data show CDR1 as ENHRY and CDR2 as SYGVKD. The CDR3 spans 13 residues. The ends lost 8 bases at V and 4 bases at J; junction bases unmatched: 7. The CDR3: CAISGQSTTEAFF. The DNA of the CDR3 is TGTGCCATCTCGGGACAGTCGACCACTGAAGCTTTCTTT.